This is a list of T cell receptor beta chains from one sample in a study of cytomegalovirus exposure and HLA in healthy donors. Produced via immunoSEQ multiplex PCR; TCRdb's table is partial and in-frame only. The sample shows around 84,000 clones, 70% to 80% of them seen only once. Sequenced material: PBMCs. All receptors come from a human donor in good health. Both conserved end residues are part of each CDR3. Fields, in order: D gene, J gene, V gene, clone size, CDR3 DNA, CDR3 protein. D genes are given only for firm matches. Rows give clone size only sometimes, using once, few, many, or a class for an expanded clone.

d_gene: -; j_gene: TRBJ2-1; v_gene: TRBV6-5; abundance: -; CDR3nt: TGTGCCAGCAGTTACGGGCGTTACTCCTACAATGAGCAGTTCTTC; CDR3aa: CASSYGRYSYNEQFF
d_gene: -; j_gene: TRBJ1-4; v_gene: TRBV7-9; abundance: -; CDR3nt: TGTGCCAGCAGCTTACCCCAAGGGGAAAATGAAAAACTGTTTTTT; CDR3aa: CASSLPQGENEKLFF
d_gene: -; j_gene: TRBJ2-1; v_gene: TRBV2; abundance: -; CDR3nt: TGTGCCAGCAGTCCCTACTGGGGGGGGGCCTCCTACAATGAGCAGTTCTTC; CDR3aa: CASSPYWGGASYNEQFF
d_gene: TRBD2; j_gene: TRBJ2-7; v_gene: TRBV10-2; abundance: -; CDR3nt: TGCGCCAGCAGTGACGCTAGCGGGGGGAGGGACGAGCAGTACTTC; CDR3aa: CASSDASGGRDEQYF
d_gene: TRBD1; j_gene: TRBJ1-4; v_gene: TRBV6-5; abundance: -; CDR3nt: TGTGCCAGCAGTTCCGGGACAGGGGTGAATGAAAAACTGTTTTTT; CDR3aa: CASSSGTGVNEKLFF
d_gene: -; j_gene: TRBJ2-3; v_gene: TRBV5-8; abundance: -; CDR3nt: TGTGCCACTGGGGCCGGACAGCTGAGCACAGATACGCAGTATTTT; CDR3aa: CATGAGQLSTDTQYF
d_gene: TRBD1; j_gene: TRBJ2-7; v_gene: TRBV27; abundance: -; CDR3nt: TGTGCCAGCAGTTCGACAGGGGTACGGCAGTACTTC; CDR3aa: CASSSTGVRQYF
d_gene: -; j_gene: TRBJ1-6; v_gene: TRBV6-5; abundance: -; CDR3nt: TGTGCCAGCAGTTACTCGGAGGGTTGGAATTCACCCCTCCACTTT; CDR3aa: CASSYSEGWNSPLHF
d_gene: -; j_gene: TRBJ1-6; v_gene: TRBV2; abundance: -; CDR3nt: TGTGCCAGCACGCAGGGATCGTCCTATAATTCACCCCTCCACTTT; CDR3aa: CASTQGSSYNSPLHF
d_gene: -; j_gene: TRBJ1-2; v_gene: TRBV4-1; abundance: -; CDR3nt: TGCGCCAGCAGCCAACGTTCGGACAGCCACTATGGCTACACCTTC; CDR3aa: CASSQRSDSHYGYTF
d_gene: -; j_gene: TRBJ2-7; v_gene: TRBV27; abundance: few; CDR3nt: TGTGCCAGCAGTTTAGCTACTTCCTACGAGCAGTACTTC; CDR3aa: CASSLATSYEQYF
d_gene: -; j_gene: TRBJ1-1; v_gene: TRBV6-1; abundance: -; CDR3nt: TGTGCCAGCAGTGATTTTGGGGGGTCTGAAGCTTTCTTT; CDR3aa: CASSDFGGSEAFF
d_gene: TRBD2; j_gene: TRBJ2-3; v_gene: TRBV19; abundance: -; CDR3nt: TGTGCCAGTAGTATAGGGGAACTAGCGGGGTACACAGATACGCAGTATTTT; CDR3aa: CASSIGELAGYTDTQYF
d_gene: -; j_gene: TRBJ1-2; v_gene: TRBV2; abundance: -; CDR3nt: TGTGCCGGAGACAGCGCGGGGTATGGCTACACCTTC; CDR3aa: CAGDSAGYGYTF
d_gene: -; j_gene: TRBJ1-2; v_gene: TRBV6-5; abundance: few; CDR3nt: TGTGCCAGCAGCCCACAGACGAGCTATGGCTACACCTTC; CDR3aa: CASSPQTSYGYTF
d_gene: TRBD1; j_gene: TRBJ1-6; v_gene: TRBV7-8; abundance: -; CDR3nt: TGTGCCAGCAGCTACCTCGGACAGGGCTTACCCCTCCACTTT; CDR3aa: CASSYLGQGLPLHF
d_gene: TRBD2; j_gene: TRBJ2-7; v_gene: TRBV29-1; abundance: -; CDR3nt: TGCAGCGTCAGCGGGGGGCCCTACGAGCAGTACTTC; CDR3aa: CSVSGGPYEQYF
d_gene: -; j_gene: TRBJ1-2; v_gene: TRBV2; abundance: few; CDR3nt: TGTGCCAGCAGTGAGCGGCCCAGGGGTGGCTACACCTTC; CDR3aa: CASSERPRGGYTF
d_gene: TRBD2; j_gene: TRBJ2-1; v_gene: TRBV5-4; abundance: -; CDR3nt: TGTGCCAGCAGCTCCTTTAGCGGGGGGCCCTACAATGAGCAGTTCTTC; CDR3aa: CASSSFSGGPYNEQFF
d_gene: -; j_gene: TRBJ2-3; v_gene: TRBV6-5; abundance: -; CDR3nt: TGTGCCAGCAGGCCTCCCTCCGGAGATACGCAGTATTTT; CDR3aa: CASRPPSGDTQYF
d_gene: -; j_gene: TRBJ2-2; v_gene: TRBV28; abundance: -; CDR3nt: TGTGCCAGCAGTTTAACCCGCGTCGGGGAGCTGTTTTTT; CDR3aa: CASSLTRVGELFF
d_gene: -; j_gene: TRBJ2-5; v_gene: TRBV7-2; abundance: -; CDR3nt: TGTGCCAGCAGCTTAGGGCAGACCCAGTACTTC; CDR3aa: CASSLGQTQYF
d_gene: -; j_gene: TRBJ1-6; v_gene: TRBV6-4; abundance: few; CDR3nt: TGTGCCAGCAGTGAGAGGGCAGGTGGTAGTTCACCCCTCCACTTT; CDR3aa: CASSERAGGSSPLHF
d_gene: -; j_gene: TRBJ1-3; v_gene: TRBV11-2; abundance: -; CDR3nt: TGTGCCAGCAGCCCAGGGGATGGAAACACCATATATTTT; CDR3aa: CASSPGDGNTIYF
d_gene: -; j_gene: TRBJ2-4; v_gene: TRBV2; abundance: -; CDR3nt: TGTGCCAGCAGTCAGATAAGCATTCAGTACTTC; CDR3aa: CASSQISIQYF
d_gene: -; j_gene: TRBJ2-7; v_gene: TRBV7-6; abundance: -; CDR3nt: TGTGCCAGCAGCCCCGGCAGGGGCGAGCAGTACTTC; CDR3aa: CASSPGRGEQYF
d_gene: TRBD2; j_gene: TRBJ2-7; v_gene: TRBV27; abundance: -; CDR3nt: TGTGCCAGCAGTCCACAACTAGCGGGGAGCTACGAGCAGTACTTC; CDR3aa: CASSPQLAGSYEQYF
d_gene: -; j_gene: TRBJ2-5; v_gene: TRBV5-1; abundance: -; CDR3nt: TGCGCCAGCAGCCGGGCTAGCCATTTGGAGACCCAGTACTTC; CDR3aa: CASSRASHLETQYF
d_gene: -; j_gene: TRBJ2-2; v_gene: TRBV6-5; abundance: -; CDR3nt: TGTGCCAGCAGGGGGTCCGGGGCCGGGGAGCTGTTTTTT; CDR3aa: CASRGSGAGELFF
d_gene: -; j_gene: TRBJ2-7; v_gene: TRBV14; abundance: once; CDR3nt: TGTGCCAGCAGCCAAGATCGGGGGACAGTGGCCTGGGGATACGAGCAGTACTTC; CDR3aa: CASSQDRGTVAWGYEQYF
d_gene: -; j_gene: TRBJ1-1; v_gene: TRBV19; abundance: once; CDR3nt: TGTGCCAGTAGTAGGGAGGGTGGCGGAGCTTTCTTT; CDR3aa: CASSREGGGAFF
d_gene: -; j_gene: TRBJ1-3; v_gene: TRBV7-2; abundance: -; CDR3nt: TGTGCCAGCAGCTTATCGGGGTTCTCTGGAAACACCATATATTTT; CDR3aa: CASSLSGFSGNTIYF
d_gene: -; j_gene: TRBJ2-5; v_gene: TRBV2; abundance: -; CDR3nt: TGTGCCAGCAGGGGAGAGGGCCAAGAGACCCAGTACTTC; CDR3aa: CASRGEGQETQYF
d_gene: TRBD1; j_gene: TRBJ2-5; v_gene: TRBV5-1; abundance: -; CDR3nt: TGCGCCACCACCGGGGACAGCCAAGAGACCCAGTACTTC; CDR3aa: CATTGDSQETQYF
d_gene: TRBD1; j_gene: TRBJ1-1; v_gene: TRBV29-1; abundance: -; CDR3nt: TGCAGCGTCCAACCCCGGGACAGGGGGTTTGAAGCTTTCTTT; CDR3aa: CSVQPRDRGFEAFF